This T cell receptor beta chain was identified in a study of shared clonotypes between healthy human individuals. Concerning this clone itself: Its matching antigen is unknown.

Profiling relied on immunoSEQ multiplex PCR, and the TCRdb table lists in-frame clones only, not all of them. The sample lists millions of clones, 85% to 95% occurring once. Between the trimmed V and J ends, which lost 4 bases and 3 bases, there was a span of 10 bases. This CDR3 has 13 residues. CDR1 is MNHNS and CDR2 is SASEGT in the germline V gene. Overall study findings and caveats: Sharing across four donors was highest in naive CD4 (approximately 5%) and lowest in memory CD8 (roughly 0.4%). Naive subsets tended to show greater estimated richness than memory subsets.

This receptor was obtained from a man aged 18 to 35 in good health. The V call is TRBV6-1, the J call TRBJ2-7; no reliable D call. Sequencing used naive CD4+ T cells sorted from blood. Subset given: CD45RA+ positively selected. The CDR3 loop reads CASSGQPFYEQYF. The CDR3 nucleotides are TGTGCCAGCAGTGGGCAGCCCTTCTACGAGCAGTACTTC.